Each of the 28 T cell receptor beta chains below was sequenced from the same sample in a study of human CD8 memory T cell subsets. Making the TCR beta libraries relied on UMI-labeled 5' RACE. After re-calling the 5' RACE reads, TCRdb lists one entry per CDR3 protein, DNA absent. Recorded for this sample: about 9,300 distinct CDR3 sequences. Source material: CD8+ T cells from PBMCs. The receptors shown here come from a human donor in good health.

V is TRBV7-2 and J is TRBJ2-7; no DNA is available, so the TRBD1 call from TCRdb remains unchecked. Germline lookup yields CDR1 SGHTA and CDR2 FQGNSA. The CDR3 extends over 12 amino acids. The CDR3 spells CASSARGYEQYF.

V and J are TRBV7-9 and TRBJ1-4; as DNA is missing, the TRBD1 call by TCRdb cannot be tested. The CDR3 length is 15 residues. Per the germline V gene, CDR1 is SEHNR and CDR2 is FQNEAQ (reference sequence). The CDR3 region is CASSLRTAANEKLFF. Full variable domain (outside the CDR3, taken from reference TRBV7-9 and TRBJ1-4): DTGVSQNPRHKITKRGQNVTFRCDPISEHNRLYWYRQTLGQGPEFLTYFQNEAQLEKSRLLSDRFSAERPKGSFSTLEIQRTEQGDSAMYLCASSLRTAANEKLFFGSGTQLSVL.

This chain uses TRBV29-1 with TRBJ2-7; the TCRdb D gene call, TRBD1, has no DNA to confirm it. The CDR3 runs to 15 residues. Germline CDR1 SQVTM, CDR2 ANQGSEA. The CDR3 is CSVEMDTGQTYEQYF.

This chain joins TRBV7-8 and TRBJ1-2; TCRdb calls TRBD1, which cannot be checked without DNA. Germline V lookup: CDR1 SGHVS, CDR2 FQNEAQ. This CDR3 is 16 amino acids long. Here the CDR3 reads CASSLHSTGGYYGYTF.

The chain couples TRBV28 to TRBJ2-1; TCRdb picks TRBD1, but there is no DNA to check that call. The CDR3 is 14 residues long. Germline CDR1 reads MDHEN; CDR2 reads SYDVKM. CDR3 protein: CASSLQGVWNEQFF. Filled out from reference TRBV28 and TRBJ2-1, the complete variable domain reads DVKVTQSSRYLVKRTGEKVFLECVQDMDHENMFWYRQDPGLGLRLIYFSYDVKMKEKGDIPEGYSVSREKKERFSLILESASTNQTSMYLCASSLQGVWNEQFFGPGTRLTVL.

This chain joins TRBV7-9 and TRBJ2-7. Germline values: CDR1 SEHNR, CDR2 FQNEAQ (reference sequence). The CDR3 is 15 residues long. CDR3 sequence: CASSGGVGGPYEQYF.

The gene calls are TRBV24-1 and TRBJ2-2; the D gene TCRdb calls, TRBD2, cannot be checked with no DNA. This CDR3 spans 15 amino acids. Germline loops: CDR1 KGHDR, CDR2 SFDVKD. CDR3 in amino acids: CATTRGGLNTGELFF.

The rearrangement joins TRBV4-1 to TRBJ2-7; TCRdb reports TRBD2, a call that lacks DNA to check it against. Per germline, CDR1 MGHRA and CDR2 YSYEKL. The CDR3 sequence is 15 residues long. CDR3: CASSQVMGLVYEQYF.

Measured by frequency, this clonotype is medium-sized (0.01 to 0.1%). The chain has TRBV5-1 and TRBJ1-1; the D call of TRBD1 rests on TCRdb alone, since no DNA is present to check it. Germline V gives CDR1 SGHRS, CDR2 YFSETQ. This CDR3 comprises 14 residues. CDR3 loop: CASSTTGQNTEAFF.

The genes are TRBV29-1 and TRBJ1-2; TCRdb's D call, TRBD1, is unchecked because there is no DNA. The V gene's germline CDR1 is SQVTM and CDR2 ANQGSEA. The CDR3 extends over 14 amino acids. The CDR3 sequence: CSVFGQGQNYGYTF.

The CDR3 loop reads CASSLKTNNEQFF. The chain has TRBV7-9 and TRBJ2-1. This CDR3 contains 13 residues. Per the germline V gene, CDR1 is SEHNR and CDR2 is FQNEAQ (reference sequence).

This chain's CDR3 is CASSLGQGGTSYEQYF. This chain uses TRBV27 with TRBJ2-7; TCRdb's D gene call, TRBD1, goes unchecked for lack of DNA. This CDR3 contains 16 residues. The germline CDR1 and CDR2 sequences are MNHEY and SMNVEV (reference sequence).

J is TRBJ2-7 and V is TRBV5-1; TCRdb picks TRBD1, but there is no DNA to check that call. Per the germline V gene, CDR1 is SGHRS and CDR2 is YFSETQ. The CDR3 runs to 15 residues. The CDR3 spells CASKPQGAQSYEQYF.

The chain carries TRBV4-1 and TRBJ2-7; TCRdb's D call, TRBD1, is unchecked because there is no DNA. There are 13 residues in the CDR3. Germline CDR1 MGHRA, CDR2 YSYEKL. CDR3 loop: CASSHQRGIEQYF.

The rearrangement links TRBV7-9 to TRBJ1-5. There are 13 residues in the CDR3. The germline V gene encodes CDR1 SEHNR and CDR2 FQNEAQ (reference sequence). The CDR3 is CASSFEGTQPQHF.

The chain employs TRBV2 and TRBJ2-5; TCRdb picks TRBD2, but there is no DNA to check that call. Germline V lookup: CDR1 SNHLY, CDR2 FYNNEI. CDR3 length equals 17 residues. This chain's CDR3 is CASSEASRLDWQETQYF.

Here the CDR3 reads CASKGLAGEQYF. V and J are TRBV12-3 or TRBV12-4 and TRBJ2-7; TCRdb selects TRBD2, and the lack of DNA leaves this call unchecked. The CDR3 runs 12 residues.

This clonotype is labeled medium-sized based on frequency. This chain connects TRBV7-8 to TRBJ2-3; TCRdb lists TRBD2, though no DNA is available to test this call. The CDR3 is 15 residues long. Looked up from germline, CDR1 is SGHVS and CDR2 is FQNEAQ. Here the CDR3 reads CASRLPVAGTDTQYF.

V usage is TRBV5-6 and J usage is TRBJ2-3; the TCRdb D gene call, TRBD1, has no DNA to confirm it. This CDR3 has 16 residues. Germline values: CDR1 SGHDT, CDR2 YYEEEE. This CDR3 is CASSLYGTGVTDTQYF. Full variable domain (outside the CDR3, taken from reference TRBV5-6 and TRBJ2-3): DAGVTQSPTHLIKTRGQQVTLRCSPKSGHDTVSWYQQALGQGPQFIFQYYEEEERQRGNFPDRFSGHQFPNYSSELNVNALLLGDSALYLCASSLYGTGVTDTQYFGPGTRLTVL.

The chain carries TRBV6-5 and TRBJ1-1. CDR3 length: 15 residues. Germline CDR1 is MNHEY and CDR2 is SVGAGI. The CDR3 is CASSYGPQGNTEAFF.

The chain links TRBV7-9 to TRBJ2-7; the D gene TCRdb calls, TRBD1, cannot be checked with no DNA. From germline, CDR1 is SEHNR and CDR2 FQNEAQ (reference sequence). The CDR3 length is 16 residues. The CDR3 region is CASSLGPTGGPSEQYF.

V gene TRBV4-3 combines with J gene TRBJ2-2; TCRdb picks TRBD1, but there is no DNA to check that call. Germline loops: CDR1 LGHNA, CDR2 YSLEER. The CDR3 totals 16 residues. CDR3: CASSQGDRANTGELFF.

This chain connects TRBV6-2 or TRBV6-3 to TRBJ1-2; TCRdb selects TRBD1, and the lack of DNA leaves this call unchecked. Germline CDR1 is MNHEY and CDR2 is SVGEGT. CDR3 size: 13 residues. This chain's CDR3 is CASSWGPNYGYTF.

Considering frequency, this clonotype is medium-sized (0.01 to 0.1%). The gene calls are TRBV30 and TRBJ2-7. The V gene's germline CDR1 is GTSNPN and CDR2 SVGIG (reference sequence). CDR3 length: 13 residues. The CDR3 here is CAWSSQTPYEQYF.

The chain couples TRBV7-9 to TRBJ2-7. Per the germline V gene, CDR1 is SEHNR and CDR2 is FQNEAQ (reference sequence). The CDR3 has 12 residues. CDR3 region: CASTQWGGEQYF.

The V and J genes are TRBV9 and TRBJ2-3. The CDR3 spans 16 residues. CDR1 and CDR2 from the germline V gene are SGDLS and YYNGEE. CDR3: CASSVASTSPPDTQYF.

The V and J genes are TRBV20-1 and TRBJ2-1; the D call from TCRdb, TRBD2, cannot be confirmed without DNA. Germline V gives CDR1 DFQATT, CDR2 SNEGSKA (reference sequence). This CDR3 is built from 14 residues. CDR3 residues: CSACPGTNPNEQFF.

This chain connects TRBV7-9 to TRBJ2-7. Germline CDR1 SEHNR, CDR2 FQNEAQ (reference sequence). The length of the CDR3 is 15 residues. CDR3 sequence reads: CASSLIRDASYEQYF.